The 10 T cell receptor beta chains in this list originate from one sample, sequenced in a study of cytomegalovirus exposure and HLA in healthy donors. Amplification used 60 Vbeta primers and 13 Jbeta primers. The data were produced by immunoSEQ multiplex PCR, yet TCRdb's version contains in-frame clones alone and is incomplete. The sample includes about 200,000 clones, about 70% seen only once; the top ten take about 2%. The specimen was PBMCs. Receptors were obtained from a woman in her 30s in good health and CMV-seronegative.

The chain joins TRBV2 to TRBJ2-5, with 10 bases fitting TRBD1. Germline V gene lookup returns CDR1 SNHLY and CDR2 FYNNEI. V shed 3 bases and J 5 bases; nucleotides not matched to a gene: 9. CDR3 length: 16 residues. For the CDR3, the DNA is TGTGCCAGCAGTGAGGGACAGGGGAGTGGGTTGGAGACCCAGTACTTC. It encodes CASSEGQGSGLETQYF.

This clone was seen a handful of times. The chain employs TRBV28 and TRBJ2-7; the D is unclear. V was clipped by 1 base and J by 2 bases, with 6 bases between them. The germline CDR1 and CDR2 sequences are MDHEN and SYDVKM. The CDR3 contains 13 residues. This CDR3 is CASSLLSPYEQYF. CDR3 sequence (DNA): TGTGCCAGCAGTTTATTGTCTCCCTACGAGCAGTACTTC.

This rearrangement joins TRBV18 to TRBJ2-7; TRBD1 aligns across 10 bases. Trimming at V came to 3 bases and at J to 5 bases, leaving 4 bases not matched to a gene. Germline V CDR1 and CDR2: KGHSH, LQKENI. The CDR3 spans 14 residues. CDR3 sequence (DNA): TGTGCCAGCTCACCGGGACAGGGGATAAACGAGCAGTACTTC. Translated: CASSPGQGINEQYF. The full variable domain, with the rest looked up from reference TRBV18 and TRBJ2-7, is NAGVMQNPRHLVRRRGQEARLRCSPMKGHSHVYWYRQLPEEGLKFMVYLQKENIIDESGMPKERFSAEFPKEGPSILRIQQVVRGDSAAYFCASSPGQGINEQYFGPGTRLTVT.

V is TRBV11-2 and J is TRBJ2-5, with D perhaps TRBD1 (5 bases). CDR1 is SGHAT and CDR2 is FQNNGV in the germline V gene. With 1 base removed from V and 2 bases from J, the gap between germline ends came to 14 bases. The CDR3 runs to 16 residues. The CDR3, as DNA: TGTGCCAGCAGCTTAGCTGGGCGACAGAAACAAGAGACCCAGTACTTC. Protein sequence: CASSLAGRQKQETQYF.

The chain carries TRBV5-6 and TRBJ2-5; 7 bases are shared with TRBD1. CDR3 size: 15 residues. In germline, CDR1 is SGHDT, CDR2 YYEEEE. V dropped 4 bases and J dropped 4; count of bases not matched to a gene: 10. The CDR3 reads CASSTPGQNRETQYF. The CDR3 DNA reads TGTGCCAGCAGCACACCGGGACAGAATCGAGAGACCCAGTACTTC.

In the case of this clone: Mismatch with germline at one junction end may stem from a read error. This chain links TRBV7-7 with TRBJ2-5; TRBD1 agrees at 10 bases. This CDR3 region has 15 residues. From germline, CDR1 is SSHAT and CDR2 FNYEAQ (reference sequence). CDR3 residues: CASSLGGTGEETQYF. CDR3 DNA: TGTGCTAGCAGCTTAGGCGGGACAGGGGAAGAGACCCAGTACTTC.

The chain combines TRBV28 with TRBJ2-3, with 8 bases identical to TRBD1. Germline V CDR1 and CDR2: MDHEN, SYDVKM. This CDR3 contains 17 residues. The V segment lost 3 bases and the J segment 4 bases; nucleotides outside the gene matches: 12. The CDR3 reads CASSLGTGLGMADTQYF. The CDR3 nucleotides read TGTGCCAGCAGTTTGGGGACAGGACTCGGGATGGCAGATACGCAGTATTTT. Full variable domain (rest looked up from reference TRBV28 and TRBJ2-3): DVKVTQSSRYLVKRTGEKVFLECVQDMDHENMFWYRQDPGLGLRLIYFSYDVKMKEKGDIPEGYSVSREKKERFSLILESASTNQTSMYLCASSLGTGLGMADTQYFGPGTRLTVL.

The V and J genes are TRBV18 and TRBJ1-2; the D is unclear. Germline-derived CDR1 and CDR2 are KGHSH and LQKENI. Trimming took 8 bases from V and 0 from J, leaving 16 bases between them. CDR3 length equals 15 residues. The CDR3 spells CASPHQAVTNYGYTF. CDR3 coding DNA: TGTGCCAGCCCACACCAGGCCGTGACTAACTATGGCTACACCTTC.

The chain combines TRBV27 with TRBJ2-3, with D possibly being TRBD2 (6 bases). This CDR3 region has 14 residues. V lost 5 bases and J lost 2, with 11 bases in between. Germline-derived CDR1 and CDR2 are MNHEY and SMNVEV (reference sequence). CDR3 residues: CASSMTSLTDTQYF. CDR3 in DNA: TGTGCCAGCAGTATGACTAGTCTCACAGATACGCAGTATTTT.

The CDR3 loop is CASSIQDTYEQYF. DNA of the CDR3: TGTGCCAGTAGTATTCAGGATACCTACGAGCAGTACTTC. The V call is TRBV19, the J call TRBJ2-7; D remains unclear. The CDR3 totals 13 residues. The germline V and J ends were trimmed by 3 bases and 2 bases, with 8 bases remaining between them. The germline V gene has CDR1 LNHDA and CDR2 SQIVND (reference sequence).